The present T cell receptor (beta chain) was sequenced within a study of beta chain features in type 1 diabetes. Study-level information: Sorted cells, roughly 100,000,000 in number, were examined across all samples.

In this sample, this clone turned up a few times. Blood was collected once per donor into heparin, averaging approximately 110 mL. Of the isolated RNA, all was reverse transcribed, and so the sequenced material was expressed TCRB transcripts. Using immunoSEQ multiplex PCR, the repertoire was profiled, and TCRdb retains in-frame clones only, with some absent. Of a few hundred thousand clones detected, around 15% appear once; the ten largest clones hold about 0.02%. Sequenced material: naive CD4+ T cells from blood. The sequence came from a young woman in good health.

CDR3 amino acids: CAWSVNSGYEQYF. The CDR3 DNA follows: TGTGCCTGGAGTGTAAACAGCGGGTACGAGCAGTACTTC. This chain links TRBV30 with TRBJ2-7; TRBD2 is a possible D gene (6 bases). The germline V and J ends were trimmed by 0 bases and 4 bases, with 10 bases remaining between them. Germline V CDR1 and CDR2: GTSNPN, SVGIG (reference sequence). This CDR3 region has 13 residues.